The TCR beta chain under discussion was sequenced for a study of monozygotic twins with inflammatory bowel disease (dated by TCRdb to between 2018 and 2021). About the full investigation: In total, approximately 28 monozygotic twin pairs made up the full study: 19 Danish pairs, all IBD-discordant, plus nine German pairs, of which four were IBD-concordant and five were IBD-discordant. The search for disease-associated traits relied mainly on comparing IBD patients with their genetically identical healthy co-twins within discordant pairs. Each individual had, on average, about 151 000 unique TCRalpha sequences and 181 000 unique TCRbeta sequences available for analysis. Summary of the overall study and its limitations: Fewer clonotypes were shared with other individuals by IBD patients than by healthy twins, most markedly in patients showing signs of disease activity. Measured by the inverse Simpson index, TCRbeta repertoire diversity was lower in IBD patients than in their healthy co-twins. Differing immunosuppressive treatments among patients may have added background noise and inter-individual variability to the repertoires. The results gave no support for a single strong signal or clonotype linked to IBD. Repertoire similarity did not differ between concordant and discordant twins, which could be due to limited statistical power. The analysis was unable to tell different T cell subtypes apart.

Inclusive of the bounding cysteine and phenylalanine, the CDR3 is 13 residues long. DNA is not recorded here. Based on the germline V gene, the CDR1 and CDR2 sequences are SGHTA and FQGNSA. Libraries were constructed by 5' RACE. Preparation of each TCR library used around 3.5 ug of total RNA. For each sample, cDNA synthesis was carried out in eight separate reactions using SMARTScribe reverse transcriptase. Unique molecular identifiers containing a 6-nucleotide sample barcode were introduced through template switching during cDNA synthesis. TCRalpha and TCRbeta cDNA was amplified by two nested PCRs of around 16 and 10 cycles, with bead purification after each PCR. Before amplification, the cDNA was treated with uracil DNA-glycosylase and purified using the QIAquick PCR purification kit. In the second PCR, Illumina TruSeq-compatible adapters and sample-specific barcodes were added. TapeStation and Qubit were used to check library quality and concentration, and 5 to 6 ng of each library went into the pool. Sequencing of pooled libraries was carried out on an Illumina HiSeq2500 single-index Rapid Run using 2 x 100 bp reads and custom sequencing primers. The paper's processing steps were these. MiGEC version 1.2.6 was used for UMI-based consensus assembly, which corrected PCR and sequencing errors. V(D)J alignment, clonotype assembly and CDR3 extraction were performed with MiXCR version 2.1.1. Normalisation of gene usage, clonotype sharing and MAIT/NKT TCR abundance was achieved by analysing the top 1000, 10 000 and 20 000 clonotypes per sample. After downsampling to 27 000 UMIs, diversity was calculated as the inverse Simpson index using the vegan R package. Paired Mann-Whitney U tests on discordant twin pairs were used, with Benjamini-Hochberg multiple-testing correction. TCRdb reprocessed the public reads and reports one entry per CDR3 protein sequence, without DNA. The V and J calls, along with clone size, are taken from TCRdb and not from the paper's own processing. The data table for this sample lists around 99,000 distinct CDR3 sequences. The ten largest clones add up to roughly an eighth of the sample.

From each donor, a roughly 2.5 ml peripheral blood sample was collected into PAXgene tubes and kept at -80 degrees C. Without T cell sorting, total RNA was isolated from whole blood using the PAXgene blood miRNA kit on an automated QIAcube. Peripheral blood from monozygotic twin pairs who were concordant or discordant for inflammatory bowel disease underwent deep TCRalpha and TCRbeta repertoire profiling using unique molecular barcoding. Smoking habits were recorded for all twin pairs, and each individual was classified as a current, former or never smoker. Points on this clonotype: The antigen this receptor binds is unknown.

What was sequenced was blood. Rearrangement joined TRBV7-2 to TRBJ2-1. This TCR was sampled from a human donor with ulcerative colitis or Crohn's disease, or a healthy co-twin of an affected twin (not recorded which). This receptor has the CDR3 CASSLRLDTEQFF.